This note documents a single TCR beta chain sequence. Its specificity is unknown. Tumor tissue was taken before any definitive surgery or chemotherapy was given. Using immunoSEQ multiplex PCR, the repertoire was profiled, and TCRdb retains in-frame clones only, with some absent. The sample has some 20,000 clones; about 68% are singletons. This CDR3 has 16 residues. Trimming shortened V by 1 base and J by 2 bases, and 15 bases separated the two germline ends. The germline CDR1 and CDR2 sequences are SGHVS and FQNEAQ. These data come from a study of high-grade serous ovarian cancer treatment subgroups. Study as a whole: Mean per sample: approximately 13,000 reads, around 7,300 unique TCR beta rearrangements.

Whole-study findings and limits: Spatial context was lost because tumors were sequenced in bulk. Same-patient tumor repertoires overlapped at roughly 0.095 to 0.85; different patients barely overlapped. The analyses considered CDR3 and ignored CDR1 and CDR2.

The V and J genes are TRBV7-8 and TRBJ2-7, with D perhaps TRBD1 or TRBD2 (5 bases each). The sequenced material came from tumor tissue. This sequence originates from a human donor with high-grade serous ovarian cancer. As DNA, the CDR3 is TGTGCCAGCAGCTTAGAACTGGGGCGGGTAGCCTACGAGCAGTACTTC. Translating gives CASSLELGRVAYEQYF.